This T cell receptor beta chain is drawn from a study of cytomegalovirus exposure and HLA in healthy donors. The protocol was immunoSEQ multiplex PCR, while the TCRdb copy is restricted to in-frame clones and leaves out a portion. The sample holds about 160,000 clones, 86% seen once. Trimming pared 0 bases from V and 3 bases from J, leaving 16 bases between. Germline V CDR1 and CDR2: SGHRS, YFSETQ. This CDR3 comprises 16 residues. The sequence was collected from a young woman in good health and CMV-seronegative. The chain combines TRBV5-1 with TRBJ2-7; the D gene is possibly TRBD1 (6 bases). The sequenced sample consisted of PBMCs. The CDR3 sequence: CASSLGLGQGNYEQYF. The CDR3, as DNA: TGCGCCAGCAGCTTGGGGCTGGGGCAGGGGAACTACGAGCAGTACTTC.